The clone carrying this T cell receptor (beta chain) was found many times. Its antigen is not known. The entry originates in a study of neurological immune-mediated disorders. Notes on the study in general: No CDR3 amino acid sequences recurred among expanded clones across subjects, suggesting private repertoires in all groups. One related-CDR3 cluster, identified by phylogenetic grouping, held the repertoires of 18 of 34 multiple sclerosis patients and was a possible signature.

The V gene lost 0 bases and the J gene lost 3 bases, with 7 bases spanning the gap. The CDR3 spans 13 residues. Per the germline V gene, CDR1 is SGHRS and CDR2 is YFSETQ. TCRdb recomputed calls from the 5' RACE reads with MiXCR, one row per CDR3 protein. The sample consists of some 66,000 distinct CDR3 sequences, approximately 4.1% of them appearing once. This clonotype was obtained from a man in his fifties or sixties with multiple sclerosis. The gene calls are TRBV5-1 and TRBJ2-7; D is uncertain. The sample comprised PBMCs. The CDR3 DNA reads TGCGCCAGCAGCTTGGACTACCTCTACGAGCAGTACTTC. Translation: CASSLDYLYEQYF.